This entry lists 9 T cell receptor beta chains sequenced from one sample in a study of shared clonotypes between healthy human individuals. Sequenced by immunoSEQ multiplex PCR; TCRdb stores in-frame clones only, minus some. The sample yields about 750,000 clones, nearly 95% seen once. Positively selected for CCR7, the CD45RO-negative cells used as naive CD8 cells excluded terminally differentiated effector memory CD45RA+ cells. Sequenced input: naive CD8+ T cells sorted from blood. The source of these receptors is a man aged 25 to 40 in good health.

The CDR3 region is CASSFWRVTSGTYEQYF. The CDR3 coding sequence is TGTGCCAGCAGTTTTTGGAGGGTCACTAGCGGTACCTACGAGCAGTACTTC. The rearrangement links TRBV28 to TRBJ2-7, with TRBD2 identical over 8 bases. The CDR3 is made up of 17 amino acids. Germline V gene data show CDR1 as MDHEN and CDR2 as SYDVKM. Trimming removed 3 bases from V and 2 bases from J; junction bases left unmatched: 12.

Turning to this clone: The same CDR3 is also encoded by other DNA sequences in this sample. The chain combines TRBV27 with TRBJ2-7; D not certain. The V gene's germline CDR1 is MNHEY and CDR2 SMNVEV (reference sequence). The CDR3 spans 13 residues. V dropped 6 bases and J dropped 3 bases, with 12 bases sitting between them. The CDR3 bases are TGTGCCAGCAGCCTATCGGGCCGCTACGAGCAGTACTTC. Residues: CASSLSGRYEQYF.

V and J are TRBV27 and TRBJ1-1; no firm D call. The CDR3 has 13 residues. Deletions cut 2 bases from V and 1 base from J, with 5 bases between. Germline assignment: CDR1 MNHEY and CDR2 SMNVEV (reference sequence). The CDR3 is CASSLRTNTEAFF. The CDR3 nucleotides read TGTGCCAGCAGTTTACGAACGAACACTGAAGCTTTCTTT.

V gene TRBV11-2 combines with J gene TRBJ2-1; D is uncertain. The CDR3 totals 14 residues. V shed 1 base and J shed 8 bases, with 12 bases lying between them. Germline V gene sequence: CDR1 SGHAT, CDR2 FQNNGV. CDR3 sequence reads: CASSLVPSRHEQFF. The CDR3 DNA reads TGTGCCAGCAGCTTAGTTCCTAGTCGCCATGAGCAGTTCTTC.

This chain links TRBV5-4 with TRBJ2-5; TRBD1 agrees at 7 bases. Looked up from germline, CDR1 is SGHNT and CDR2 is YYREEE (reference sequence). V trimming: 2 bases; J trimming: 1 base; junction bases outside the gene matches: 8. The length of the CDR3 is 16 residues. CDR3 bases: TGTGCCAGCAGCTTAGAGGCAGGGGGAATCCAAGAGACCCAGTACTTC. Residues: CASSLEAGGIQETQYF.

This chain uses TRBV15 with TRBJ2-3; 7 bases match TRBD1. V was clipped by 1 base and J by 0 bases; unmatched bases: 4. CDR1 is LNHNV, CDR2 YYDKDF, per germline (reference sequence). The CDR3 covers 16 residues. CDR3 in DNA: TGTGCCACCAGCAGAGGGACAGGTGGAAGCACAGATACGCAGTATTTT. Translated, it gives CATSRGTGGSTDTQYF.

CDR3 in DNA: TGTGCCAGCAGCTTCCAGGTGACAGGGGGCGCGAAGGAAAAACTGTTTTTT. As protein: CASSFQVTGGAKEKLFF. The chain recombines TRBV7-9 with TRBJ1-4; 10 positions match TRBD1. J lost 8 bases, V lost 3 bases, and 12 bases had no gene match. The CDR3 length is 17 residues. Germline values: CDR1 SEHNR, CDR2 FQNEAQ (reference sequence).

A single count supports this clone. This chain joins TRBV9 and TRBJ2-3; 7 nucleotides align to TRBD1. The length of the CDR3 is 15 residues. With 3 bases clipped from V and 1 base from J, the junction kept 5 bases outside the gene matches. The V gene's germline CDR1 is SGDLS and CDR2 YYNGEE. This CDR3 reads CASSAGTAGTDTQYF. In DNA, the CDR3 is TGTGCCAGCAGCGCGGGGACAGCGGGCACAGATACGCAGTATTTT.

This clone is a singleton in its sample. The sample holds other DNA sequences that translate to the same CDR3. V and J are TRBV9 and TRBJ2-3, with no clear D. V lost 0 bases and J lost 6, with 5 bases in between. Germline loops: CDR1 SGDLS, CDR2 YYNGEE. The CDR3 is made up of 12 amino acids. Written as DNA, the CDR3 is TGTGCCAGCAGCGTAGACTCGGATACGCAGTATTTT. This encodes CASSVDSDTQYF.